This T cell receptor beta chain originates from a study of T cells in Graves' hyperthyroidism and ophthalmopathy. TCR beta CDR3 regions were amplified from RNA transcripts. The primer set for the first-round RT-PCR of the TCR CDR3 was HTBI. One entry per CDR3 protein results from TCRdb running MiXCR on the multiplex PCR reads. The sample carries some 400,000 distinct CDR3 sequences, approximately 15% recorded once. Many counts were recorded for this clonotype. The CDR3 has 18 residues. CDR1 is MNHEY and CDR2 is SMNVEV in the germline V gene (reference sequence). Trimming removed 1 base from V and 4 bases from J; junction bases left unmatched: 15.

The chain uses TRBV27 and TRBJ2-7, with 8 bases aligning to TRBD2. The sequenced sample consisted of blood. The receptor's source is a woman aged 60-75 years with Graves' hyperthyroidism. The DNA of the CDR3 is TGTGCCAGCAGTTTATTCGGGAGGGCACCTGCCCCCCCGTACGAGCAGTACTTC. It codes for CASSLFGRAPAPPYEQYF.